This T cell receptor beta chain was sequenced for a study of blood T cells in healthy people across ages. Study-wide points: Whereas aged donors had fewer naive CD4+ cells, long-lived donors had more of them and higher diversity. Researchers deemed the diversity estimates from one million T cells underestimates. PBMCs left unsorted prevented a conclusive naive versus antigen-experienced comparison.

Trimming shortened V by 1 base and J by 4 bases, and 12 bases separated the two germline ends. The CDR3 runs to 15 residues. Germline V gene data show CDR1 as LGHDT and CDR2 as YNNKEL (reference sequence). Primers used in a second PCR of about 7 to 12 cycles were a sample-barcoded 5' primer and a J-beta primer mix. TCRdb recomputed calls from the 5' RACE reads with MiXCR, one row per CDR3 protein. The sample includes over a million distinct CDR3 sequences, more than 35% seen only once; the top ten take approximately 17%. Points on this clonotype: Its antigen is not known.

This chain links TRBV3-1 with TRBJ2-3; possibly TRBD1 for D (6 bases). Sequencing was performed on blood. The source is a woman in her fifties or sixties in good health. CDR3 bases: TGTGCCAGCAGCCAAGTGGGGGACACCCCAGATACGCAGTATTTT. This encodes CASSQVGDTPDTQYF.